A single sample gave rise to the 12 T cell receptor beta chains below, sequenced in a study of shared clonotypes between healthy human individuals. TCRdb keeps only in-frame clones here, not all; method: immunoSEQ multiplex PCR. The table includes about 2 million clones, roughly 94% detected once. The sample taken for sequencing was naive CD4+ T cells sorted from blood. Subset here: CD45RA+ positively selected. Every receptor here comes from a man aged 18 to 35 in good health.

V usage is TRBV6-5 and J usage is TRBJ1-2; possibly TRBD1 for D (5 bases). V lost 6 bases, J lost 6 bases, and 20 bases lay in between. This CDR3 has 15 residues. Per the germline V gene, CDR1 is MNHEY and CDR2 is SVGAGI. CDR3 in amino acids: CASSPTASGGDGYTF. For the CDR3, the DNA is TGTGCCAGCAGCCCCACAGCCTCCGGGGGTGATGGCTACACCTTC.

This chain connects TRBV7-9 to TRBJ2-1; 9 bases map to TRBD1. CDR1 is SEHNR and CDR2 is FQNEAQ in the germline V gene (reference sequence). CDR3 size: 16 residues. The V gene end was trimmed by 0 bases and the J gene end by 6 bases; junction bases not matched to a gene: 6. The CDR3 is CASSLAGQGDANEQFF. The CDR3, as DNA: TGTGCCAGCAGCTTAGCGGGACAGGGAGATGCCAATGAGCAGTTCTTC.

The CDR3 bases are TGTGCCAGCAGCGTCCTAGCGGAGACCTACGAGCAGTACTTC. This sequence encodes CASSVLAETYEQYF. This sequence joins TRBV9 and TRBJ2-7; 7 nucleotides line up with TRBD2. CDR1 is SGDLS, CDR2 YYNGEE, per germline. CDR3 size: 14 residues. V was pared by 2 bases and J by 2 bases, with 4 bases of the junction left unmatched.

The V and J genes are TRBV6-5 and TRBJ1-1, with D unresolved. Trimming took 6 bases from V and 2 from J, leaving 13 bases between them. CDR1 is MNHEY, CDR2 SVGAGI, per germline. CDR3 length equals 14 residues. The CDR3: CASSYRHLNTEAFF. CDR3 DNA sequence: TGTGCCAGCAGCTATCGACACCTAAACACTGAAGCTTTCTTT.

The chain has TRBV10-1 and TRBJ2-3; no reliable D call. The germline V gene has CDR1 WNHNN and CDR2 SYGVQD (reference sequence). Between the trimmed V and J ends, which lost 3 bases and 6 bases, there was a span of 16 bases. CDR3 length equals 15 residues. CDR3 residues: CASSDGSRPVDTQYF. The CDR3 DNA sequence: TGCGCCAGCAGTGATGGATCCCGCCCGGTGGATACGCAGTATTTT.

This chain links TRBV10-3 with TRBJ1-2, with a possible D match to TRBD1 (6 bases). V was trimmed by 10 bases and J by 8 bases, leaving 20 bases between them. Per germline, CDR1 ENHRY and CDR2 SYGVKD. The CDR3 length is 13 residues. This CDR3 is CATNRESDKGYTF. In nucleotides, the CDR3 is TGTGCCACGAACAGGGAGTCGGATAAGGGCTACACCTTC.

The chain combines TRBV15 with TRBJ2-7, with D perhaps TRBD2 (5 bases). The CDR3 consists of 15 residues. CDR1 LNHNV and CDR2 YYDKDF come from the germline V gene (reference sequence). V lost 0 bases and J 4 bases, leaving 13 bases between the germline ends. The CDR3 nucleotides are TGTGCCACCAGCAGAGATCGGGGAGCCTGGTACGAGCAGTACTTC. It is translated as CATSRDRGAWYEQYF.

This clone came up a few times. CDR3 loop: CASSPGSNSPLHF. The CDR3, as DNA: TGTGCCAGCAGCCCAGGGAGTAATTCACCCCTCCACTTT. The chain recombines TRBV5-6 with TRBJ1-6, with TRBD1 as a possible D gene (5 bases). There are 13 residues in the CDR3. Trimming removed 4 bases at V and 6 bases at J, with 8 bases between. Germline CDR1 and CDR2: SGHDT and YYEEEE.

The chain has TRBV6-5 and TRBJ2-3; tentatively, D is TRBD1 (5 bases). V lost 6 bases to trimming and J lost 2 bases, with 9 bases between them. Germline CDR1 is MNHEY and CDR2 is SVGAGI. The CDR3 has 13 residues. Here the CDR3 DNA reads TGTGCCAGCAGCGACAGAGTCACAGATACGCAGTATTTT. It is translated as CASSDRVTDTQYF.

This clone appeared a single time. V is TRBV4-3 and J is TRBJ1-2, with D unresolved. CDR1 is LGHNA, CDR2 YSLEER, per germline. The CDR3 is 14 residues long. The ends were cut back, 4 bases at V and 4 bases at J, with 13 bases in the middle. CDR3 protein: CASSPGVVVYGYTF. The CDR3 DNA reads TGCGCCAGCAGCCCCGGGGTGGTGGTCTATGGCTACACCTTC.

The gene calls are TRBV5-1 and TRBJ2-2; tentatively, D is TRBD1 (6 bases). Looked up from germline, CDR1 is SGHRS and CDR2 is YFSETQ. Trimming pared 3 bases from V and 7 bases from J, leaving 13 bases between. The CDR3 is 14 amino acids. CDR3 residues: CASSSDRTGGELFF. The DNA of the CDR3 is TGCGCCAGCAGCTCCGACAGGACCGGCGGGGAGCTGTTTTTT.

The rearrangement joins TRBV7-6 to TRBJ2-1, with D possibly TRBD1 on 5 matching bases. The CDR3 runs to 12 residues. The germline V gene encodes CDR1 SGHVS and CDR2 FNYEAQ. V was cut by 5 bases and J by 9 bases, with 11 bases left in between. The CDR3 is CASSPPRGEQFF. The CDR3 nucleotides are TGTGCCAGCAGCCCTCCAAGGGGTGAGCAGTTCTTC.